This T cell receptor (beta chain) was documented in a study of regulatory T cells in long-lasting Graves disease. The germline V gene has CDR1 KGHDR and CDR2 SFDVKD. The CDR3 runs to 13 residues. V gave up 5 bases and J gave up 7 bases, with 11 bases separating them. Construction of TCR beta libraries relied on iRepertoire HTBI primers and on Arm-PCR targeting CDR3 regions. MiXCR was run by TCRdb on the multiplex PCR reads, yielding one entry per CDR3 protein. This sample has hundreds of thousands of distinct CDR3 sequences, with 13% found just once. Time point specified: newly diagnosed GD, antithyroid drugs for less than 3 months. Researchers made the TCR library from RNA that was extracted from PBMCs. An endocrinology department in Xi'an, China, supplied the patients. This clonotype was observed many times. These sequences were also reported in another study, on T cells in Graves' hyperthyroidism and ophthalmopathy. That investigation notes: For the diagnoses, clinical symptoms, serum thyroxine and TRAb, thyroid ultrasound and orbital computed tomography were used. During a first-round RT-PCR of the TCR CDR3, the HTBI primer set was used. The model's output predicted ophthalmopathy at a median of 6.5 months prior to onset.

This sequence joins TRBV24-1 and TRBJ1-5; tentatively, D is TRBD1 (6 bases). The origin of this receptor is a man under 40 with Graves disease. The sample was peripheral blood mononuclear cells (PBMCs), taken at new diagnosis, from a patient treated with antithyroid drugs. In DNA, the CDR3 is TGTGCCACCAGTGTTGGGGGGGGCCAGCCCCAGCATTTT. Protein: CATSVGGGQPQHF.